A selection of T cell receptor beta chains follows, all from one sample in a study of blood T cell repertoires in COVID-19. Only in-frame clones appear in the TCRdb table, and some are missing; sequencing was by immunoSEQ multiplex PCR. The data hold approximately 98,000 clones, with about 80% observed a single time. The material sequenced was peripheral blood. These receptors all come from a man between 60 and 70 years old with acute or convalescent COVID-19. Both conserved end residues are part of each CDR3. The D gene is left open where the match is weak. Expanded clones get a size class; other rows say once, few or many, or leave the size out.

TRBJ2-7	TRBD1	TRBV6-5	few	CASFIPDRVGEQYF	TGTGCCAGCTTTATCCCGGACAGGGTGGGAGAGCAGTACTTC
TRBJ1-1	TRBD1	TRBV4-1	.	CASSHTGTENEAFF	TGCGCCAGCAGCCACACCGGGACAGAAAATGAAGCTTTCTTT
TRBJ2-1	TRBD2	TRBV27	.	CASSSLAGDSTAEQFF	TGTGCCAGCAGTTCCCTTGCGGGGGACTCTACAGCTGAGCAGTTCTTC
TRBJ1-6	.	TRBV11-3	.	CASSLDPTGNSPLHF	TGTGCCAGCAGCTTAGATCCAACGGGGAATTCACCCCTCCACTTT
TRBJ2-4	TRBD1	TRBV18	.	CASSPGQGKDIQYF	TGTGCCAGCTCACCAGGACAGGGCAAAGACATTCAGTACTTC
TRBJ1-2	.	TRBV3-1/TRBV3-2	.	CASSQGSFPSQSYTF	TGTGCCAGCAGCCAAGGGTCTTTTCCATCGCAGAGCTACACCTTC
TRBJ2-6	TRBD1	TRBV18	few	CASSTRQGSTSGANVLTF	TGTGCCAGCTCAACCAGACAGGGGAGCACCTCTGGGGCCAACGTCCTGACTTTC
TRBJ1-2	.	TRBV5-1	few	CASRTDSSVYGYTF	TGCGCCAGCAGAACCGACAGCAGCGTTTATGGCTACACCTTC
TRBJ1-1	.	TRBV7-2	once	CASSLLSNRNVNTEAFF	TGTGCCAGCAGCTTACTCTCGAACAGGAACGTGAACACTGAAGCTTTCTTT
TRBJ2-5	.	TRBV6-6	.	CASSPGVQETQYF	TGTGCCAGCAGCCCGGGGGTTCAAGAGACCCAGTACTTC
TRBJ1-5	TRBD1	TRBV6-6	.	CASSYSGQGNQPQHF	TGTGCCAGCAGTTACTCCGGACAGGGTAATCAGCCCCAGCATTTT
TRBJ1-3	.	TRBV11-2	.	CASSQTVGGNTIYF	TGTGCCAGCAGCCAGACAGTGGGTGGAAACACCATATATTTT
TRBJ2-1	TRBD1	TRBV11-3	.	CASSSGGTGAYNEQFF	TGTGCCAGCAGCTCTGGGGGGACAGGGGCCTACAATGAGCAGTTCTTC
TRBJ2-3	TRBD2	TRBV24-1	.	CATSDPELSSGRWGTDTQYF	TGTGCCACCAGTGACCCCGAACTCTCTAGCGGGAGATGGGGCACAGATACGCAGTATTTT
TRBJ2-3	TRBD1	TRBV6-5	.	CASRWTGATDTQYF	TGTGCCAGCAGATGGACAGGGGCCACAGATACGCAGTATTTT
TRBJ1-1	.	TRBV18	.	CASSPYRDDTEAFF	TGTGCCAGCTCACCATACAGGGATGACACTGAAGCTTTCTTT
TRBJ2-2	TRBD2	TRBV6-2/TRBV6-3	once	CASSYAVAGGPRELFF	TGTGCCAGCAGTTACGCGGTAGCGGGAGGGCCTCGGGAGCTGTTTTTT
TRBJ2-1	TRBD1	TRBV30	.	CAWSYSPGQGINEQFF	TGTGCCTGGAGCTACTCCCCCGGACAGGGTATAAATGAGCAGTTCTTC
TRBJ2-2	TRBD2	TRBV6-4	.	CASSAAGLAGEGNTGELFF	TGTGCCAGCAGTGCCGCGGGACTAGCGGGAGAGGGGAACACCGGGGAGCTGTTTTTT
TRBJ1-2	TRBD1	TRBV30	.	CAWSERGQGNYGYTF	TGTGCCTGGAGTGAGAGGGGACAGGGGAACTATGGCTACACCTTC
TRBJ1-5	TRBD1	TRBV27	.	CASHPGQGASQPQHF	TGTGCCAGTCATCCGGGACAGGGGGCGAGTCAGCCCCAGCATTTT
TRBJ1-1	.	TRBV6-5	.	CASSYNRNTEAFF	TGTGCCAGCAGTTATAATCGTAACACTGAAGCTTTCTTT
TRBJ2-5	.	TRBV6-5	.	CASSRTTEETQYF	TGTGCCAGCAGTCGGACTACTGAAGAGACCCAGTACTTC
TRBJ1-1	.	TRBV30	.	CAWSRLGRAFF	TGTGCCTGGAGTCGGTTGGGGCGAGCTTTCTTT
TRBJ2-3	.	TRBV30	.	CAWSSGLGDTQYF	TGTGCCTGGAGCTCAGGGCTTGGAGATACGCAGTATTTT
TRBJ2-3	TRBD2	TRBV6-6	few	CASSYPGTSGSKQYF	TGTGCCAGCAGTTACCCCGGGACTAGCGGGAGTAAGCAGTATTTT
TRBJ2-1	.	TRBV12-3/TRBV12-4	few	CASSYVNEQFF	TGTGCCAGCTCCTATGTGAATGAGCAGTTCTTC
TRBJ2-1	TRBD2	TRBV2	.	CASKQTSLNEQFF	TGTGCCAGCAAGCAGACTAGCCTTAATGAGCAGTTCTTC
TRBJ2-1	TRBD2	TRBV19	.	CASSLAGGGRDNEQFF	TGTGCCAGTAGCCTAGCGGGAGGGGGTCGGGACAATGAGCAGTTCTTC
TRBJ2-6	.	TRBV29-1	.	CSVIKTVAPSGANVLTF	TGCAGCGTTATAAAAACAGTCGCACCCTCTGGGGCCAACGTCCTGACTTTC
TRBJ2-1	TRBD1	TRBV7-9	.	CASTQGGRGYNEQFF	TGTGCCAGCACCCAAGGGGGCAGGGGGTACAATGAGCAGTTCTTC
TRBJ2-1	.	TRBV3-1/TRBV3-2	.	CASSQEASNEQFF	TGTGCCAGCAGCCAAGAAGCTAGCAATGAGCAGTTCTTC
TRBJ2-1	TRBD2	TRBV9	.	CASSPPSAGVQNEQFF	TGTGCCAGCAGCCCCCCGTCTGCGGGAGTGCAAAATGAGCAGTTCTTC
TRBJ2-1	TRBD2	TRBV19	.	CASRKAGISYNEQFF	TGTGCCAGTAGGAAAGCGGGGATCTCCTACAATGAGCAGTTCTTC
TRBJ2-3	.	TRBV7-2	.	CASSAQGWTDTQYF	TGTGCCAGCAGCGCACAGGGCTGGACAGATACGCAGTATTTT
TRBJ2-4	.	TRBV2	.	CASSARQGNIQYF	TGTGCCAGCTCAGCCAGGCAGGGCAACATTCAGTACTTC
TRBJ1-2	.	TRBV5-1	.	CASSQALGDRYTF	TGCGCCAGCAGCCAGGCACTTGGCGATCGCTACACCTTC
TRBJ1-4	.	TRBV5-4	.	CASSLERGESEKLFF	TGTGCCAGCAGCTTGGAGCGGGGCGAGAGTGAAAAACTGTTTTTT
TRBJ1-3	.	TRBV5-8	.	CASSPLRVYGNTIYF	TGTGCCAGCAGCCCGTTACGAGTGTATGGAAACACCATATATTTT
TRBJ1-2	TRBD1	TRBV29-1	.	CSVAPPSGQGFGYTF	TGCAGCGTTGCTCCCCCCTCGGGACAGGGGTTCGGCTACACCTTC
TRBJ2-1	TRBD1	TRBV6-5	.	CASSPGQRNEQFF	TGTGCCAGCAGCCCGGGACAGAGGAATGAGCAGTTCTTC
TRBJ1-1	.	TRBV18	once	CASSPWGGNTEAFF	TGTGCCAGCTCACCTTGGGGAGGGAACACTGAAGCTTTCTTT
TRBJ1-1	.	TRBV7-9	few	CASSLQMNTEAFF	TGTGCCAGCAGCTTACAGATGAACACTGAAGCTTTCTTT
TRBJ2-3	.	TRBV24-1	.	CATNEGSTDTQYF	TGTGCCACCAACGAGGGCTCCACAGATACGCAGTATTTT
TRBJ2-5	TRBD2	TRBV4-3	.	CASSNHGGQETQYF	TGCGCCAGCAGCAACCACGGGGGGCAAGAGACCCAGTACTTC
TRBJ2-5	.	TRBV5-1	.	CASRPGQLQETQYF	TGCGCCAGCAGGCCTGGACAACTCCAAGAGACCCAGTACTTC
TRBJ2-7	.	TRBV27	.	CASSQRDTLTGYEQYF	TGTGCCAGCAGTCAACGGGACACCTTAACGGGCTACGAGCAGTACTTC
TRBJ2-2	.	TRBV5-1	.	CASSWNRENTGELFF	TGCGCCAGCAGCTGGAACAGAGAAAACACCGGGGAGCTGTTTTTT
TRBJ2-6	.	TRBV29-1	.	CSVDLAGANVLTF	TGCAGCGTTGACCTGGCAGGGGCCAACGTCCTGACTTTC
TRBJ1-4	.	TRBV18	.	CASSLYQGKEEKLFF	TGTGCCAGCTCACTGTATCAGGGGAAGGAGGAAAAACTGTTTTTT
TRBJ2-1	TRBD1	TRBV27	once	CATSPSAGGEGEQFF	TGTGCCACCTCTCCCTCAGCAGGGGGCGAGGGTGAGCAGTTCTTC
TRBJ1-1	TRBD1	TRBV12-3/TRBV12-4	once	CASRGQLNTEAFF	TGTGCCAGTAGGGGGCAGTTGAACACTGAAGCTTTCTTT
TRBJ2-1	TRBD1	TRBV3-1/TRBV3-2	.	CASSPRDRGYNEQFF	TGTGCCAGCAGCCCCCGGGACAGGGGCTACAATGAGCAGTTCTTC
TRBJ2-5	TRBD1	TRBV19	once	CASSIIRTGFQETQYF	TGTGCCAGTAGTATTATAAGGACAGGTTTCCAAGAGACCCAGTACTTC
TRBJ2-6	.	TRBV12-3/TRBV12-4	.	CASSLYGANVLTF	TGTGCCAGCAGTTTATATGGGGCCAACGTCCTGACTTTC
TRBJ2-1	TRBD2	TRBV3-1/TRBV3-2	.	CASTGTSAFILGNEQFF	TGTGCCAGCACGGGGACTAGCGCATTTATACTAGGCAATGAGCAGTTCTTC
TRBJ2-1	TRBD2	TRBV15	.	CATSGRAGMWVNEQFF	TGTGCCACCAGCGGTAGAGCGGGGATGTGGGTCAATGAGCAGTTCTTC
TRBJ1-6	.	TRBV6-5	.	CASYEGRESSPLHF	TGTGCCAGCTATGAGGGACGGGAGAGTTCACCCCTCCACTTT